This T cell receptor (beta chain) was obtained from a study of T cells in Graves' hyperthyroidism and ophthalmopathy. General study findings and limits: The blood repertoire included most of the expanded thyroid clonotypes above 0.001. The model identified upcoming ophthalmopathy a median 6.5 months ahead of onset.

There are a few counts of this clonotype. What it recognizes is unknown. From RNA transcripts, TCR beta CDR3 regions were amplified. TCR CDR3 underwent first-round RT-PCR with the HTBI primer set. TCRdb re-called the multiplex PCR reads with MiXCR, one entry per CDR3 protein. The sample carries approximately 300,000 distinct CDR3 sequences, about 17% recorded once. Trimming left V 1 base short and J 6 bases short, with 7 bases between. The CDR3 length is 14 residues. Per the germline V gene, CDR1 is LGHNA and CDR2 is YNFKEQ. Patients showing uncontrolled infection, other autoimmune disease, pregnancy or lactation were ineligible. Clinical symptoms, serum thyroxine and TRAb, thyroid ultrasound and orbital computed tomography were used for the diagnoses.

The TCR comes from a woman aged 55-75 years with Graves' ophthalmopathy. What was sequenced was blood. The chain carries TRBV4-2 and TRBJ1-6; D not certain. CDR3 loop: CASSQVGVNSPLHF. In DNA form, the CDR3 reads TGTGCCAGCAGCCAAGTTGGGGTTAATTCACCCCTCCACTTT.